The source of this TCR beta chain is a study of blood T cell repertoires in COVID-19. This table comes from immunoSEQ multiplex PCR, and its TCRdb copy is limited to in-frame clones, with some not included. The sample contains more than 300,000 clones, 70% to 90% of which appear only once. The CDR3 covers 15 residues. The trim removed 1 base at V and 10 bases at J, leaving 8 bases unmatched. In germline, CDR1 is MNHEY, CDR2 SMNVEV (reference sequence). The table lists this clone with a few counts. The sequenced sample was PBMCs or T cells enriched from blood (not recorded which). This sequence was found in a woman in her twenties or thirties who had recovered from COVID-19. The chain uses TRBV27 and TRBJ2-1, with 9 bases identical to TRBD2. As DNA, the CDR3 is TGTGCCAGCAGTTTATTTGGCGGGGGGGCCTCCGAGCAGTTCTTC. The encoded protein is CASSLFGGGASEQFF.